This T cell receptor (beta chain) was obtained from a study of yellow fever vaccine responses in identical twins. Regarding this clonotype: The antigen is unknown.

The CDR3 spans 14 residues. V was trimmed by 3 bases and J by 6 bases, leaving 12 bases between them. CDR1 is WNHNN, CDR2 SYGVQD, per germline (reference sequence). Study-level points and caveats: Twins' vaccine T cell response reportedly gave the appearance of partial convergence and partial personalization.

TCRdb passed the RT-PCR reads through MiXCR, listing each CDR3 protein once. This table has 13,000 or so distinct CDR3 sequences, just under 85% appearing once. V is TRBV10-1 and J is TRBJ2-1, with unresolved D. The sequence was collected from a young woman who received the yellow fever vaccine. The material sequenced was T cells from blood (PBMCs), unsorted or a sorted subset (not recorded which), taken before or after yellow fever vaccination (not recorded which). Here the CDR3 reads CASSDGSVLNEQFF. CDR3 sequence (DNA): TGCGCCAGCAGTGATGGGTCGGTACTCAATGAGCAGTTCTTC.